This T cell receptor beta chain derives from a study of cytomegalovirus exposure and HLA in healthy donors. Study context: The study's early data release held around 85 million unique TCRs from HLA-typed donors. Study findings and constraints: Some V segments could not be told apart, so they were left out, TRBV6-2 and TRBV6-3 among them. Per a prior analysis, the majority of TCR beta V segments were productive roughly 90% or roughly 30% of the time. TCR beta sequences reportedly predicted most subjects' HLA-A and HLA-B alleles accurately.

A word on this clone: What it binds is unknown.

This CDR3 comprises 16 residues. Germline values: CDR1 LGHNA, CDR2 YNFKEQ. The V and J ends lost 3 bases and 3 bases, in that order; junction bases with no gene match: 8. Use of 60 Vbeta and 13 Jbeta primers characterized the PCR. Only in-frame clones appear in the TCRdb table, and some are missing; sequencing was by immunoSEQ multiplex PCR. This table holds approximately 150,000 clones, roughly 72% found once. The receptor was derived from a woman in her thirties or forties in good health and CMV-seronegative. Sequencing used PBMCs. The chain has TRBV4-2 and TRBJ1-3; 7 positions match TRBD1. CDR3 amino acids: CASSHATGAGGNTIYF. The CDR3 region has the DNA TGTGCCAGCAGCCACGCAACAGGGGCGGGTGGAAACACCATATATTTT.